Each of the 27 T cell receptor beta chains below was sequenced from the same sample in a study of T-cell memory formation after mild COVID-19. TCRdb ran MiXCR on the 5' RACE reads and lists one entry per CDR3 protein. Of roughly 150,000 distinct CDR3 sequences listed, roughly 15% are singletons. Sequenced sample: PBMCs or a T cell subset sorted from them (not recorded which). These receptors came from an adult woman who had mild COVID-19 (a few samples of this study predate the infection). Cell type and time point are not known.

The chain uses TRBV5-1 and TRBJ2-5; 13 bases match TRBD2. Per germline, CDR1 SGHRS and CDR2 YFSETQ. Trimming removed 4 bases from V and 1 base from J; junction bases left unmatched: 7. This CDR3 spans 17 amino acids. This CDR3 reads CASSTRTSGGPQETQYF. Here the CDR3 DNA reads TGCGCCAGCAGCACGCGGACTAGCGGGGGACCCCAAGAGACCCAGTACTTC.

This clonotype was observed once. This chain links TRBV12-3 or TRBV12-4 with TRBJ2-6, with 8 bases aligning to TRBD1. The CDR3 extends over 20 amino acids. V trimming: 6 bases; J trimming: 1 base; junction bases outside the gene matches: 17. The CDR3 DNA follows: TGTGCCAGCAGCTCCGGACAGGGACGTATCCCCCTTTCTGGGGCCAACGTCCTGACTTTC. Translated, it gives CASSSGQGRIPLSGANVLTF.

V is TRBV30 and J is TRBJ2-7; no clear D gene. Germline V gene data show CDR1 as GTSNPN and CDR2 as SVGIG (reference sequence). The CDR3 is made up of 11 amino acids. The V gene lost 4 bases and the J gene lost 9 bases, with 13 bases spanning the gap. The CDR3 DNA is TGTGCCTGGACGGAGTATGAAGGGCAGTACTTC. Protein sequence: CAWTEYEGQYF.

This chain links TRBV29-1 with TRBJ1-4; 8 positions match TRBD1. V was pared by 1 base and J by 8 bases, with 12 bases of the junction left unmatched. Germline CDR1 reads SQVTM; CDR2 reads ANQGSEA. CDR3 length: 16 residues. The CDR3 is CSVEAFGAGGMEKLFF. In nucleotides, the CDR3 is TGCAGCGTTGAAGCTTTCGGGGCAGGGGGCATGGAAAAACTGTTTTTT.

V and J are TRBV16 and TRBJ1-2; D not certain. Germline CDR1 and CDR2: KGHSY and FQNENV. V lost 1 base, J lost 4 bases, and 7 bases lay in between. The CDR3 runs to 13 residues. The CDR3 region has the DNA TGTGCCAGCAGCCAATTTCCCAGCTATGGCTACACCTTC. This codes for CASSQFPSYGYTF.

The chain combines TRBV30 with TRBJ2-7, with unresolved D. The V gene's germline CDR1 is GTSNPN and CDR2 SVGIG (reference sequence). Trimming cost V 1 base and J 3 bases, with 7 bases left between them. This CDR3 comprises 12 residues. The CDR3: CAWSGGYYEQYF. The CDR3, as DNA: TGTGCCTGGAGTGGGGGATACTACGAGCAGTACTTC.

The chain couples TRBV19 to TRBJ1-2; a weak D match, TRBD1 (6 bases). Germline V gives CDR1 LNHDA, CDR2 SQIVND (reference sequence). CDR3 length equals 13 residues. V shed 4 bases and J shed 4 bases, with 10 bases lying between them. The CDR3 DNA reads as TGTGCCAGTAGTACCGGACAGAGCTATGGCTACACCTTC. It is translated as CASSTGQSYGYTF.

The chain employs TRBV7-8 and TRBJ2-1; 10 positions match TRBD2. The CDR3 contains 16 residues. Germline V gene data show CDR1 as SGHVS and CDR2 as FQNEAQ. V gave up 0 bases and J gave up 6 bases; unmatched junction bases: 5. DNA for the CDR3: TGTGCCAGCAGCTTAGCGCGGACTAGCGGAGCCAATGAGCAGTTCTTC. It yields the protein CASSLARTSGANEQFF.

This clonotype was counted ten times or more. The rearrangement uses TRBV5-1 and TRBJ1-1; 9 bases are a match to TRBD1. Losses at the gene ends were 3 bases for V and 1 base for J; bases not matched to a gene: 7. The germline V gene has CDR1 SGHRS and CDR2 YFSETQ. This CDR3 contains 16 residues. As DNA, the CDR3 is TGCGCCAGCAGCTCTCAGACAGGGGGTAGGAACACTGAAGCTTTCTTT. It codes for CASSSQTGGRNTEAFF.

A few counts support this clonotype. The rearrangement joins TRBV6-5 to TRBJ1-5; D not certain. Germline V gives CDR1 MNHEY, CDR2 SVGAGI. The CDR3 has 13 amino acids. V lost 6 bases, J lost 4 bases, and 10 bases lay in between. The CDR3 here is CASSLEMNQPQHF. For the CDR3, the DNA is TGTGCCAGCAGCTTAGAGATGAATCAGCCCCAGCATTTT.

This clonotype was observed at least ten times. The rearrangement uses TRBV6-5 and TRBJ2-3; D not certain. The germline V and J ends were trimmed by 2 bases and 6 bases, with 15 bases remaining between them. The germline V gene has CDR1 MNHEY and CDR2 SVGAGI. The CDR3 runs to 15 residues. Written as DNA, the CDR3 is TGTGCCAGCAGTTACGTCGCTCCGCGGCCGGATACGCAGTATTTT. Its protein product is CASSYVAPRPDTQYF.

This clonotype turned up a few times. The chain joins TRBV7-2 to TRBJ2-5; D call uncertain. Looked up from germline, CDR1 is SGHTA and CDR2 is FQGNSA. This CDR3 has 13 residues. V was shortened by 1 base and J by 5 bases, with 8 bases between the two germline ends. CDR3 region: CASSLGALETQYF. The CDR3, as DNA: TGTGCCAGCAGCTTAGGTGCGTTGGAGACCCAGTACTTC.

The chain carries TRBV7-9 and TRBJ1-5; D may be TRBD1 (5 bases). Germline V lookup: CDR1 SEHNR, CDR2 FQNEAQ (reference sequence). V lost 4 bases, J lost 7 bases, and 14 bases lay in between. The length of the CDR3 is 14 residues. This chain's CDR3 is CASSSGAVQQPQHF. As DNA, the CDR3 is TGTGCCAGCAGCTCCGGGGCTGTGCAACAGCCCCAGCATTTT. The full variable domain, rest sourced from reference TRBV7-9 and TRBJ1-5, is DTGVSQNPRHKITKRGQNVTFRCDPISEHNRLYWYRQTLGQGPEFLTYFQNEAQLEKSRLLSDRFSAERPKGSFSTLEIQRTEQGDSAMYLCASSSGAVQQPQHFGDGTRLSIL.

The CDR3 DNA follows: TGTGCCATCAGTGGGAATCCGCGGGACAGGGGGGCAGATACGCAGTATTTT. Encoded protein: CAISGNPRDRGADTQYF. The chain couples TRBV10-3 to TRBJ2-3, with 11 bases identical to TRBD1. Germline V gene data show CDR1 as ENHRY and CDR2 as SYGVKD. V lost 4 bases, J lost 4 bases, and 10 bases stayed unmatched. The CDR3 is 17 amino acids.

The J gene is TRBJ2-3, the V gene TRBV7-6, with D unclear. CDR1 SGHVS and CDR2 FNYEAQ come from the germline V gene. The CDR3 consists of 14 residues. Trimming removed 4 bases from V and 4 bases from J, with 12 bases in between. This CDR3 reads CASSSQSLPDTQYF. The CDR3 DNA is TGTGCCAGCAGCTCTCAATCACTGCCAGATACGCAGTATTTT.

This clonotype was seen only a few times. The V call is TRBV24-1, the J call TRBJ2-1; tentatively, D is TRBD2 (5 bases). Trimming left V 0 bases short and J 10 bases short, with 6 bases between. Germline assignment: CDR1 KGHDR and CDR2 SFDVKD. There are 12 residues in the CDR3. The CDR3 loop reads CATSDLGGEQFF. CDR3 nucleotides: TGTGCCACCAGTGATTTGGGCGGGGAGCAGTTCTTC.

This clonotype was recorded a few times. Here the CDR3 reads CATSDKSGTSDTDTQYF. DNA for the CDR3: TGTGCCACCAGTGACAAATCCGGGACTTCAGACACAGATACGCAGTATTTT. The J gene is TRBJ2-3, the V gene TRBV24-1; D is perhaps TRBD2 (6 bases). The CDR3 consists of 17 residues. The germline V gene has CDR1 KGHDR and CDR2 SFDVKD. V was trimmed by 4 bases and J by 2 bases, leaving 18 bases between them.

The chain uses TRBV28 and TRBJ2-3, with D uncertain. The germline gives CDR1 MDHEN, CDR2 SYDVKM. V gave up 5 bases and J gave up 5 bases, with 8 bases separating them. This CDR3 is built from 12 residues. The CDR3 spells CASSADGDTQYF. CDR3 coding DNA: TGTGCCAGCAGTGCCGACGGAGATACGCAGTATTTT.

The genes are TRBV24-1 and TRBJ2-5; D unresolved. V was clipped by 6 bases and J by 5 bases, with 18 bases between them. Germline V gene data show CDR1 as KGHDR and CDR2 as SFDVKD. This CDR3 is 15 amino acids long. The CDR3 sequence: CATSKGNSPAETQYF. The CDR3 DNA reads as TGTGCCACCAGTAAGGGAAACTCGCCGGCGGAGACCCAGTACTTC.

This rearrangement joins TRBV2 to TRBJ2-1; the match to TRBD2 covers 10 bases. The CDR3 totals 15 residues. Trimming at V came to 7 bases and at J to 1 base, leaving 4 bases not matched to a gene. Germline CDR1 SNHLY, CDR2 FYNNEI. CDR3 coding DNA: TGTGCCAGCACTAGCGGGAGAAGTTCCTACAATGAGCAGTTCTTC. Translated: CASTSGRSSYNEQFF.

V and J are TRBV7-9 and TRBJ2-1; D perhaps matches TRBD2 (5 bases). Germline V lookup: CDR1 SEHNR, CDR2 FQNEAQ (reference sequence). The germline V and J ends were trimmed by 5 bases and 12 bases, with 20 bases remaining between them. The CDR3 sequence is 14 residues long. The CDR3: CASSHHSQEVGQFF. In DNA form, the CDR3 reads TGTGCCAGCAGCCACCATTCCCAGGAGGTTGGGCAGTTCTTC. Full variable domain (missing parts from reference TRBV7-9 and TRBJ2-1): DTGVSQNPRHKITKRGQNVTFRCDPISEHNRLYWYRQTLGQGPEFLTYFQNEAQLEKSRLLSDRFSAERPKGSFSTLEIQRTEQGDSAMYLCASSHHSQEVGQFFGPGTRLTVL.

This clonotype was detected only a few times. CDR3 sequence (DNA): TGTGCCAGCAGTTTCTCTAGCGCGGCTTACGAGCAGTACTTC. Protein product: CASSFSSAAYEQYF. This chain links TRBV12-3 or TRBV12-4 with TRBJ2-7; weak D call: TRBD2 (6 bases). The CDR3 extends over 14 amino acids. V lost 3 bases and J lost 4, with 13 bases in between.

This clonotype has a count of ten or more. V usage is TRBV24-1 and J usage is TRBJ1-1; the D gene is possibly TRBD1 (6 bases). CDR3 size: 12 residues. Trimming removed 12 bases at V and 2 bases at J, with 12 bases between. Germline-derived CDR1 and CDR2 are KGHDR and SFDVKD. The CDR3 DNA follows: TGTGCCGTAAGAGGGGGTAACACTGAAGCTTTCTTT. Translating it yields CAVRGGNTEAFF.

The chain couples TRBV12-3 or TRBV12-4 to TRBJ1-2; 7 positions match TRBD1. The trim removed 8 bases at V and 2 bases at J, leaving 11 bases unmatched. CDR3 length: 15 amino acids. CDR3 bases: TGTGCCAGCCCCTCCGGGACAGTGACAAACTATGGCTACACCTTC. Its protein is CASPSGTVTNYGYTF.

A few counts support this clonotype. The chain links TRBV24-1 to TRBJ2-1; no definite D call. The length of the CDR3 is 13 residues. The germline gives CDR1 KGHDR, CDR2 SFDVKD. Trimming removed 4 bases at V and 5 bases at J, with 8 bases between. Here the CDR3 reads CATSERVDNEQFF. The CDR3 DNA is TGTGCCACCAGTGAACGAGTCGACAATGAGCAGTTCTTC.

The table lists this clonotype with a few counts. The rearrangement joins TRBV6-5 to TRBJ2-5; 7 bases align to TRBD1. The germline V gene encodes CDR1 MNHEY and CDR2 SVGAGI. The CDR3 has 14 residues. Unmatched junction bases numbered 5, after V lost 4 bases and J lost 3 bases. In nucleotides, the CDR3 is TGTGCCAGCAGTTCCCCCGGACAGGAAGAGACCCAGTACTTC. Its protein product is CASSSPGQEETQYF.

In this sample, this clonotype turned up a few times. The chain employs TRBV30 and TRBJ2-6; D is uncertain. This CDR3 contains 16 residues. V was pared by 2 bases and J by 1 base, with 12 bases between. CDR1 is GTSNPN, CDR2 SVGIG, per germline (reference sequence). The CDR3 sequence is CAWSFWRESGANVLTF. The CDR3 nucleotides read TGTGCCTGGAGTTTCTGGCGAGAATCTGGGGCCAACGTCCTGACTTTC. Full variable domain (remainder filled in from reference TRBV30 and TRBJ2-6): SQTIHQWPATLVQPVGSPLSLECTVEGTSNPNLYWYRQAAGRGLQLLFYSVGIGQISSEVPQNLSASRPQDRQFILSSKKLLLSDSGFYLCAWSFWRESGANVLTFGAGSRLTVL.